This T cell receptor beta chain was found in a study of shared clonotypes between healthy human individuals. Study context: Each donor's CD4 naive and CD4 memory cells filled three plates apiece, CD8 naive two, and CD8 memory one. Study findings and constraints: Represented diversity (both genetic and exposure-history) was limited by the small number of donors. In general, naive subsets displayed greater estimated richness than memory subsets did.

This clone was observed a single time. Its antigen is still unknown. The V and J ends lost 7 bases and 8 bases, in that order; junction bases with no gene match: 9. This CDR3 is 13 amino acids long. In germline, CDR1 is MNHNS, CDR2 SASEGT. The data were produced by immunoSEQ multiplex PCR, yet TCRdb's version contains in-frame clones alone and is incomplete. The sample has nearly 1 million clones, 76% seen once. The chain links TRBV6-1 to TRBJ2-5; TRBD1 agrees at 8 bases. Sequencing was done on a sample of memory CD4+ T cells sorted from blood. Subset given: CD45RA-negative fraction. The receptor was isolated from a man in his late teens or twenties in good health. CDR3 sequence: CASTSGQVRTQYF. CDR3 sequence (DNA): TGTGCCAGCACTTCGGGACAGGTCCGTACCCAGTACTTC.